This T cell receptor beta chain was sequenced in a study of blood T cell repertoires in COVID-19 (dated by TCRdb to the early 2020s). About the full investigation: Samples from collaborators originated in the United States, Italy and Spain and spanned both the acute and convalescent phases of COVID-19. The material from the prospective study consisted of cDNA or gDNA derived from T cells, B-cell-depleted T cells, or PBMCs. Subjects who had been exposed to COVID-19, were actively infected with it, or had recovered from it provided the deeply sampled blood TCRbeta repertoires that made up the dataset. A freely available public database, intended as a resource for researchers studying the immune response to SARS-CoV-2, is where the repertoires were released. The samples were drawn from the first 160 participants of the ongoing ImmuneRACE study and from 1,254 subjects provided by 6 global collaborators. The sample metadata nearly always contained a de-identified subject ID, COVID-19 status, age in years and sex. Where HLA class I and class II types were available, the types were taken from metadata supplied by the sample provider, not from assay-based typing. Results the study describes overall, beyond this receptor: The quantity of clinical and demographic metadata differed by source and by participant and was supplied without curation.

The collaborating institutions used their own protocols to collect whole blood in K2EDTA tubes. For TCRbeta analysis, collaborators shipped samples as frozen whole blood, isolated PBMCs, or DNA extracted from either of those sample types. Deletion took 5 bases off V and 14 bases off J, with a span of 16 bases between the germline ends. CDR3 length: 12 amino acids, cysteine to phenylalanine. The only DNA kept is the CDR3, 36 bases in frame from the first base. CDR1 is given as SGHTA and CDR2 as FQGTGA, both from the germline V gene. The immunoSEQ Assay, a bias-controlled multiplex PCR, was used to amplify TCRbeta CDR3 regions from genomic DNA. On the authors' methods: The number of nucleated cells in each sample was estimated by amplification of reference gene primers within the assay. To quantify the absolute abundance of each unique TCRbeta CDR3 rearrangement, sequence reads were collapsed and filtered. Productive Simpson clonality was computed per sample as the square root of Simpson's diversity index over productive rearrangements. TCRdb holds this immuneACCESS table with in-frame rearrangements only. Some clones are missing; in checked studies, unresolved V genes explain under half, and the rest has no known cause. The V and J calls and the clone size are those of that table, but D and trimming were determined from the DNA. For this sample there are about 69,000 clones; 82% appear just once. Of the sample, roughly a quarter is held by the ten largest clones.

Comment on this clone: Its antigen remains undetermined. Base qualities are not recorded, but no much larger clone differs from it by a single base.

This TCR derives from a human donor in a cohort sampled during active COVID-19. Sequenced input: peripheral blood. The chain couples TRBV7-3 to TRBJ2-1, and TRBD2 may be the D gene, going by 6 matching bases. The CDR3 here reads CASSPSGGVKFF. DNA sequence: TGTGCCAGCAGCCCTTCTGGCGGGGTTAAGTTCTTC. Joined to the reference TRBV7-3 and TRBJ2-1 proteins, this CDR3 gives the full variable domain: GAGVSQTPSNKVTEKGKYVELRCDPISGHTALYWYRQSLGQGPEFLIYFQGTGAADDSGLPNDRFFAVRPEGSVSTLKIQRTERGDSAVYLCASSPSGGVKFFGPGTRLTVL.